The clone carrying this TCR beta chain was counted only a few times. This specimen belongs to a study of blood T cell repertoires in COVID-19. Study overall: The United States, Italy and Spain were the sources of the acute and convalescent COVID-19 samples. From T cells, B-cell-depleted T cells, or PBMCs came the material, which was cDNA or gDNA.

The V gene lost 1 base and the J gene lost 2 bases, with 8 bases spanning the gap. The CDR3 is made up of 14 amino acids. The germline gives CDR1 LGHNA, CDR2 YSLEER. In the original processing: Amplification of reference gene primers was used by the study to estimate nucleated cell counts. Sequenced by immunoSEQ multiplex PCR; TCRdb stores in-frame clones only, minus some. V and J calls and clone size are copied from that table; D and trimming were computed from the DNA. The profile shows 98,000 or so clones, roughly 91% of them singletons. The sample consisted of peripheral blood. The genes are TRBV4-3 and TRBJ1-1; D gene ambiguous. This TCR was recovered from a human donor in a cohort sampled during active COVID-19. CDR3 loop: CASSQGWANTEAFF. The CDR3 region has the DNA TGCGCCAGCAGCCAAGGGTGGGCCAACACTGAAGCTTTCTTT.